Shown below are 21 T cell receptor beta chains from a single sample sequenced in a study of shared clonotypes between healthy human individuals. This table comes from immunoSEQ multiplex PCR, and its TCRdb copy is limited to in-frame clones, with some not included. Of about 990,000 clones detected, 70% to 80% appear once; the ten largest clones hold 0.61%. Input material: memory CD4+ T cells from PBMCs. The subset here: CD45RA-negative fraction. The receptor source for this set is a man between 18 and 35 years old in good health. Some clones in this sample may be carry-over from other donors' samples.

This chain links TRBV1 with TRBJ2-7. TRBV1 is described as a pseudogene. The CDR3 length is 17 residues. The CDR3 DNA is TGCACCAGCAGCCAAATCCTTCCCGGGACCCCAGACTACGAGCAGTACTTC. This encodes CTSSQILPGTPDYEQYF.

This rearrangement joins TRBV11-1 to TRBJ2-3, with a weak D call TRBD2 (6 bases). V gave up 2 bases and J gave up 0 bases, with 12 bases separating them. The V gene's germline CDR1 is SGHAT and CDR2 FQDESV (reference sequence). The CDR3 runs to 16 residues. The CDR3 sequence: CASSLLGGYSTDTQYF. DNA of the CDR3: TGTGCCAGCAGCTTACTTGGGGGGTACAGCACAGATACGCAGTATTTT. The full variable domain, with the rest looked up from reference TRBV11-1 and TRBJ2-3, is EAEVAQSPRYKITEKSQAVAFWCDPISGHATLYWYRQILGQGPELLVQFQDESVVDDSQLPKDRFSAERLKGVDSTLKIQPAELGDSAMYLCASSLLGGYSTDTQYFGPGTRLTVL.

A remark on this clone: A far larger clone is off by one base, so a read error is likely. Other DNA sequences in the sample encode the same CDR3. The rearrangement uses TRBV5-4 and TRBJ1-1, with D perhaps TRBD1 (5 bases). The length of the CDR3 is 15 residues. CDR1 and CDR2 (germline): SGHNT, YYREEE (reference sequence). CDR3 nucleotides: TGTGCCAGCAGCTTGGCCACTGGGGGGTGGACTGAGGCTTTCTTT. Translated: CASSLATGGWTEAFF.

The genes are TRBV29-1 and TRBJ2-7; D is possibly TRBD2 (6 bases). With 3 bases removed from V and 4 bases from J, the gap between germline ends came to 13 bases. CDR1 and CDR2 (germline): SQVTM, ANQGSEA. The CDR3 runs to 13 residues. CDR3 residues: CSVDGASDYEQYF. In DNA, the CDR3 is TGCAGCGTTGATGGGGCTAGCGATTACGAGCAGTACTTC.

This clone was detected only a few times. CDR3 coding DNA: TGTGCCAGCAGCTTGGGGGGACAGGGGGCTGACATTCAGTACTTC. This gives the protein CASSLGGQGADIQYF. The chain joins TRBV5-4 to TRBJ2-4; the match to TRBD1 covers 12 bases. This CDR3 has 15 residues. Germline CDR1 and CDR2: SGHNT and YYREEE (reference sequence). V trimming: 0 bases; J trimming: 8 bases; junction bases outside the gene matches: 3.

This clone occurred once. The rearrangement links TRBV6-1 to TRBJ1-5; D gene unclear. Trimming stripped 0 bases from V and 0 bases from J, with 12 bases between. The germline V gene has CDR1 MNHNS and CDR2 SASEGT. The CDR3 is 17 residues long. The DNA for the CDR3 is TGTGCCAGCAGTGAAGCGCTTCCAAGTTATAGCAATCAGCCCCAGCATTTT. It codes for CASSEALPSYSNQPQHF.

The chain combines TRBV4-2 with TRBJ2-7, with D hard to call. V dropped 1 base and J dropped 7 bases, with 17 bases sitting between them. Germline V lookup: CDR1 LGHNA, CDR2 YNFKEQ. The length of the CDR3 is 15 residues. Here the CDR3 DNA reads TGTGCCAGCAGCCAAGGAACTGCGGACGGGTATGAGCAGTACTTC. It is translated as CASSQGTADGYEQYF.

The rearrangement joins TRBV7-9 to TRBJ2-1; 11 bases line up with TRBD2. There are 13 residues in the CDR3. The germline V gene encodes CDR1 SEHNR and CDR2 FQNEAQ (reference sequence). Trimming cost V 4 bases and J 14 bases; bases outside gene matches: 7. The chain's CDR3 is CASSSELAGEEFF. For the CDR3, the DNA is TGTGCCAGCAGCTCGGAACTAGCGGGGGAGGAGTTCTTC.

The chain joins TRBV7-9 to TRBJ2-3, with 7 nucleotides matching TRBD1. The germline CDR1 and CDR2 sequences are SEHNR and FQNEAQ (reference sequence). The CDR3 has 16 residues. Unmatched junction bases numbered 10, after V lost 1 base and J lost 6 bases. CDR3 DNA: TGTGCCAGCAGCTTAGGTAGGACAGGCGATTCGGATACGCAGTATTTT. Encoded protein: CASSLGRTGDSDTQYF.

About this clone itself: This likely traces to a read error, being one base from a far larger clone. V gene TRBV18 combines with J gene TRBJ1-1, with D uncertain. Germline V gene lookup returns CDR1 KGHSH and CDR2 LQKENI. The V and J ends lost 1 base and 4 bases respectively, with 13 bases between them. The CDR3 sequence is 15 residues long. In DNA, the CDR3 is TGTGCCAGCTCACCACGGGAGGGTCGGAGCACTGAAGCTTTCTTT. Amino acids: CASSPREGRSTEAFF.

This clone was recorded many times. CDR3 nucleotides: TGTGCCAGCAGTGAAGCGAACAGGAGAGGCGAGCAGTACTTC. It specifies CASSEANRRGEQYF. The V gene is TRBV6-1, the J gene TRBJ2-7; D is perhaps TRBD1 (5 bases). The V gene lost 0 bases and the J gene lost 6 bases, with 12 bases spanning the gap. From germline, CDR1 is MNHNS and CDR2 SASEGT. The CDR3 is 14 residues long.

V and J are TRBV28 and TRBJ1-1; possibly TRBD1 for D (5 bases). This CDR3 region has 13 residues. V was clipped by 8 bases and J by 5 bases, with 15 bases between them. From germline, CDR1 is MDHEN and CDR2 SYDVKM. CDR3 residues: CASGGTAWTEAFF. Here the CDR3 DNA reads TGTGCCAGCGGAGGGACCGCCTGGACTGAAGCTTTCTTT.

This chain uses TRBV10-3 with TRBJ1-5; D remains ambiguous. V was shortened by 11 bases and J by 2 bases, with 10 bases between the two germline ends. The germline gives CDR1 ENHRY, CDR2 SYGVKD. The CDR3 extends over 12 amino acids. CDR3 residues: CAVSGGNQPQHF. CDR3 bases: TGTGCCGTCTCCGGGGGCAATCAGCCCCAGCATTTT.

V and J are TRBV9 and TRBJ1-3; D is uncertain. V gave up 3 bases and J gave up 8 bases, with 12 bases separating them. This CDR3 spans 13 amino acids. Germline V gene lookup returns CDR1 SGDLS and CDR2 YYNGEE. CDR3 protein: CASSADLADTIYF. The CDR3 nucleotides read TGTGCCAGCAGCGCGGACTTGGCGGACACCATATATTTT.

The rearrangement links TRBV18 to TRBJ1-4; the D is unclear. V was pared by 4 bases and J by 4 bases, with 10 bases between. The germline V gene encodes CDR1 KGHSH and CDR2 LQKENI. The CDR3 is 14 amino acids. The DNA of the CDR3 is TGTGCCAGCTCACTGAATGGGGATAATGAAAAACTGTTTTTT. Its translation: CASSLNGDNEKLFF.

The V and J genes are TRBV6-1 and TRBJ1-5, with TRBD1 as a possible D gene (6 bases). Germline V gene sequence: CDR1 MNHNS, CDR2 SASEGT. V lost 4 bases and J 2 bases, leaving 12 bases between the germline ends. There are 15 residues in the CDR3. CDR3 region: CASSVFRGGNQPQHF. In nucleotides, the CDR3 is TGTGCCAGCAGTGTATTCAGGGGAGGCAATCAGCCCCAGCATTTT.

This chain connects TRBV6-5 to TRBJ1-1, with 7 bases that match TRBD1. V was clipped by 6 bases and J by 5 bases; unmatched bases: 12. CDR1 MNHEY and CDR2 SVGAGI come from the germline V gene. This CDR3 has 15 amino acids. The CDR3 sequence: CASSYSEPQGTEAFF. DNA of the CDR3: TGTGCCAGCAGCTATTCCGAGCCACAGGGGACTGAAGCTTTCTTT.

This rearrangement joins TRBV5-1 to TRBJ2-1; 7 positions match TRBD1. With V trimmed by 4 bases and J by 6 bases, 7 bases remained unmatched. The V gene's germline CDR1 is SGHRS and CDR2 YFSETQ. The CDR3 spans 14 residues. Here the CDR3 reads CASSTGTVFNEQFF. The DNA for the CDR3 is TGCGCCAGCAGCACCGGGACAGTCTTCAATGAGCAGTTCTTC.

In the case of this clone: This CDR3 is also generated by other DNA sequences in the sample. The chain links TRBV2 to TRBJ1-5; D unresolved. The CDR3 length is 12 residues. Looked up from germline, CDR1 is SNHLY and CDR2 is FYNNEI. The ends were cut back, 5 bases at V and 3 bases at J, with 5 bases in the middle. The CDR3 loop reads CASSPDNQPQHF. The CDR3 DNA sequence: TGTGCCAGCAGTCCAGACAATCAGCCCCAGCATTTT. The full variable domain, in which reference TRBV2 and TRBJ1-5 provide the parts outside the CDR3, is EPEVTQTPSHQVTQMGQEVILRCVPISNHLYFYWYRQILGQKVEFLVSFYNNEISEKSEIFDDQFSVERPDGSNFTLKIRSTKLEDSAMYFCASSPDNQPQHFGDGTRLSIL.

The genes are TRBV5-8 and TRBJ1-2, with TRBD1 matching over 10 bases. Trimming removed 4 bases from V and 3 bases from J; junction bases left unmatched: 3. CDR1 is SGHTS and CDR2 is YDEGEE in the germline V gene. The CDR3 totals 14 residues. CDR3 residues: CASSRTGGDYGYTF. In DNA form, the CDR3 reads TGTGCCAGCAGCAGGACAGGGGGTGACTATGGCTACACCTTC.

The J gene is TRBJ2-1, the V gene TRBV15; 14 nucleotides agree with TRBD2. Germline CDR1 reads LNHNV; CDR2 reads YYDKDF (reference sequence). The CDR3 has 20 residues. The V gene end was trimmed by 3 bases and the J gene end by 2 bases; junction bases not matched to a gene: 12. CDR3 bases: TGTGCCACCAGCAGTCTCGGGACTAGCGGGAGAAGTAGGGCCTACAATGAGCAGTTCTTC. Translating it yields CATSSLGTSGRSRAYNEQFF.